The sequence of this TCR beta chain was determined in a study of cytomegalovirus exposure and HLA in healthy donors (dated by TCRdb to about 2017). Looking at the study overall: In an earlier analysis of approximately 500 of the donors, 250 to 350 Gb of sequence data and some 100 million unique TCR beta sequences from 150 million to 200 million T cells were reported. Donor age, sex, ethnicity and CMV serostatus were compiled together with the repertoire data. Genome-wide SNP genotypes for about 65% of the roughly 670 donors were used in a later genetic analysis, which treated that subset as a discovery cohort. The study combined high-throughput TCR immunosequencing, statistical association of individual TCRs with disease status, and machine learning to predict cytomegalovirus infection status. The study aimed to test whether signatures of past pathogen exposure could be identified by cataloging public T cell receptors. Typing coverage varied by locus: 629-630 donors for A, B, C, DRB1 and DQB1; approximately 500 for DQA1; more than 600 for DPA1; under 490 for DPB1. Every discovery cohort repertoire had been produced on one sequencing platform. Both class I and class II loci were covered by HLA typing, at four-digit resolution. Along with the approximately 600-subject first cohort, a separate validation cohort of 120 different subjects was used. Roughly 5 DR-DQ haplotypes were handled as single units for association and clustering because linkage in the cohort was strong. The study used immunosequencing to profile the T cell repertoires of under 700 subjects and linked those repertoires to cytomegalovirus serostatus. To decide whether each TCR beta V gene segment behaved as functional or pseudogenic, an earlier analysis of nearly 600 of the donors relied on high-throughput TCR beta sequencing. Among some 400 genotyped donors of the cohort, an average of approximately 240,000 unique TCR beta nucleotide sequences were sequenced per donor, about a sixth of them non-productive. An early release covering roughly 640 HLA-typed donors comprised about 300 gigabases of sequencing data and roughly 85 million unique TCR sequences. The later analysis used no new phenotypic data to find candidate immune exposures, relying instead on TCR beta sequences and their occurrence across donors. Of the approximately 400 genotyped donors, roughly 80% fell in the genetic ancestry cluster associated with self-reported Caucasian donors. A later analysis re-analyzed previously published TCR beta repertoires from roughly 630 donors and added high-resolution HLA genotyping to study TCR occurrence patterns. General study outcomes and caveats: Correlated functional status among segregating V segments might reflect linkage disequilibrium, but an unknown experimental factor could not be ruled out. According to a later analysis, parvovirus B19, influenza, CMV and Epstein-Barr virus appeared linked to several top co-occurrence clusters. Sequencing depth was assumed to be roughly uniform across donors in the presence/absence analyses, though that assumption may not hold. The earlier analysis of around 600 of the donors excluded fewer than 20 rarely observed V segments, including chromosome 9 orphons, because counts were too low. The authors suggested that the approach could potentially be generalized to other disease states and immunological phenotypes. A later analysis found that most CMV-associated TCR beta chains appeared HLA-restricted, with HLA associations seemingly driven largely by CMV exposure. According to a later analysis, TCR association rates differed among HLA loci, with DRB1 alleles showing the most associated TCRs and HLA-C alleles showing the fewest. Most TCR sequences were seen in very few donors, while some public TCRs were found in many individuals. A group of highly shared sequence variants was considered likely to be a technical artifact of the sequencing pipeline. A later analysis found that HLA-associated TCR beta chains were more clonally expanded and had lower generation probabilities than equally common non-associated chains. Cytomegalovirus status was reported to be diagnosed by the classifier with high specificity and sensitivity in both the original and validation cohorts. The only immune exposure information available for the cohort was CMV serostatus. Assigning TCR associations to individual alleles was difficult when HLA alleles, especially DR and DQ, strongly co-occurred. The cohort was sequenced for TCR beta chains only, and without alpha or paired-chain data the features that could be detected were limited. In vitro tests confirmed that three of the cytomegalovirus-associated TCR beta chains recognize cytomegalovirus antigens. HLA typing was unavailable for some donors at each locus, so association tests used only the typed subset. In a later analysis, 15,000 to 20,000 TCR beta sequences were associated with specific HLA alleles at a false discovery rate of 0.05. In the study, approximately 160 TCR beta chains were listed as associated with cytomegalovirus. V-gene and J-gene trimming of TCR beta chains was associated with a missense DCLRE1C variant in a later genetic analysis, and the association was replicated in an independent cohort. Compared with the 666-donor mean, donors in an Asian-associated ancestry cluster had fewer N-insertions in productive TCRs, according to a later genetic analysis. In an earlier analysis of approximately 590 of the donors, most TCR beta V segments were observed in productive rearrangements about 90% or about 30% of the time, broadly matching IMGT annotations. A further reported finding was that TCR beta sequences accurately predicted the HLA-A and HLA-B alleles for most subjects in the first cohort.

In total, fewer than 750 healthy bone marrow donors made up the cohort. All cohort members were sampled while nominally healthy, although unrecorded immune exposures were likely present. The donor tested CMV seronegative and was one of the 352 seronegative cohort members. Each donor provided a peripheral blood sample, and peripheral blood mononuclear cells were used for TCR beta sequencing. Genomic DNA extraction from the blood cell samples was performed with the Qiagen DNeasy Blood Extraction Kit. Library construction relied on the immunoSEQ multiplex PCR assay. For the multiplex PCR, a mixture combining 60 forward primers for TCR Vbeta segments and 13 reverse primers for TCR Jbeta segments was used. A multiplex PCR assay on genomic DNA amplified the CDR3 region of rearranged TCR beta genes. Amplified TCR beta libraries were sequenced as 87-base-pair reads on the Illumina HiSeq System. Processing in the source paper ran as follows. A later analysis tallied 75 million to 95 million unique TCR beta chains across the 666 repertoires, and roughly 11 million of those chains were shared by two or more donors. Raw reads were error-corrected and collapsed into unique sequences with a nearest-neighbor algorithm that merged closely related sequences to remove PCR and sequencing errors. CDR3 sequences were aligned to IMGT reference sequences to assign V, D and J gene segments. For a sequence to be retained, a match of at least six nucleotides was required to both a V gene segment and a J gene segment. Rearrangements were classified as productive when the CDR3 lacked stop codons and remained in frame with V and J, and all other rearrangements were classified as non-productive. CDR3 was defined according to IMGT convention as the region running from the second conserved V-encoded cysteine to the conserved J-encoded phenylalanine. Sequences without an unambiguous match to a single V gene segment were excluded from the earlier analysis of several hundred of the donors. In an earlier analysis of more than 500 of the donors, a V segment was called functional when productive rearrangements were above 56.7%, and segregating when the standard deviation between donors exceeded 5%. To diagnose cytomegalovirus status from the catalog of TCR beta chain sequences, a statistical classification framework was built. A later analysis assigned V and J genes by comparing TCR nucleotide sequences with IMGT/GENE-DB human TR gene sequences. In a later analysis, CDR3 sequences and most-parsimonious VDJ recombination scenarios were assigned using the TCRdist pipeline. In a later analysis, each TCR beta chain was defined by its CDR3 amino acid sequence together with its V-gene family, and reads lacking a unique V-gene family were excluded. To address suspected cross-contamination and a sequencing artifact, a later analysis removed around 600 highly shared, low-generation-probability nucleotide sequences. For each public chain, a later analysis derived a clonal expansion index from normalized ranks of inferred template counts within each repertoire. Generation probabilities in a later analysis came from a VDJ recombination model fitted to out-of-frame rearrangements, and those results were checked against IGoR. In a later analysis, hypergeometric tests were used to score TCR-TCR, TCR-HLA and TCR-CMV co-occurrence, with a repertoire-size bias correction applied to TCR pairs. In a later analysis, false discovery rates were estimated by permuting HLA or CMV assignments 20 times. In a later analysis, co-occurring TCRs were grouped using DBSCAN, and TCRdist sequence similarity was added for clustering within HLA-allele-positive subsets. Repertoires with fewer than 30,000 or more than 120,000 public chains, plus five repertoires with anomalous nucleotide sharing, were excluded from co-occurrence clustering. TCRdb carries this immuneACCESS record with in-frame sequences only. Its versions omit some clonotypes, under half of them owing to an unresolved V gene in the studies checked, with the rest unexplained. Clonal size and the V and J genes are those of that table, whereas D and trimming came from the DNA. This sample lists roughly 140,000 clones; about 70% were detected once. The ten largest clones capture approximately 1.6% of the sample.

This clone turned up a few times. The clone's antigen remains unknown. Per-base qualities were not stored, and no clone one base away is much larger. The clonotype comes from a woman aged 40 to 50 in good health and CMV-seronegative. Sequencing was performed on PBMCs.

The DNA is TGTGCCAGTAGTGGGGTTGGCAGGGTCGTTGGTAGCCACACTGAAGCTTTCTTT. Its product reads: CASSGVGRVVGSHTEAFF. The sequence links TRBV19 to TRBJ1-1; matching of 5 bases hints at TRBD1 as the D gene. From the cysteine through the phenylalanine, the CDR3 covers 18 amino acids. Only the CDR3 DNA stays, 54 bases, in frame from base 1. V is clipped by 5 bases and J by 3 bases, and the sequence between their germline boundaries is 25 bases long. Based on the germline V gene (reference sequence), the CDR1 and CDR2 sequences are LNHDA and SQIVND.